These T cell receptor beta chains were read from a single sample in a study of CD8 T cells in ankylosing spondylitis. One entry per CDR3 protein results from TCRdb running MiXCR on the 5' RACE reads. The table has 150,000 to 200,000 distinct CDR3 sequences, roughly 30% seen once. The sample taken for sequencing was synovial fluid, either unsorted or a sorted T cell fraction (not recorded which). The source of these receptors is a male donor with ankylosing spondylitis. CDR3s include the opening cysteine and the closing phenylalanine or tryptophan. Fields, in order: clone size, V gene, D gene, J gene, CDR3 DNA, CDR3 protein. The D gene is left open where the match is weak. Size tells how often a clone was seen (once, few, many) or the class of an expanded clone, and some rows leave it out.

-	TRBV28	-	TRBJ1-1	TGTGCCAGCAGTTTATCCAACACTGAAGCTTTCTTT	CASSLSNTEAFF
-	TRBV3-1	TRBD1	TRBJ2-7	TGTGCCAGCAGCCACGGGACAGTGACGACCTACGAGCAGTACTTC	CASSHGTVTTYEQYF
-	TRBV6-1	-	TRBJ2-1	TGTGCCAGCTCCGGGGGCAGGGCGACTTGGAATGAGCAGTTCTTC	CASSGGRATWNEQFF
-	TRBV12-3/TRBV12-4	-	TRBJ2-6	TGTGCCAGCAGTTGGGCAGTAAACTCTGGGGCCAACGTCCTGACTTTC	CASSWAVNSGANVLTF
-	TRBV11-3	-	TRBJ2-1	TGTGCCAGCAGCTCAGACTATTTTAGCTCCTACAATGAGCAGTTCTTC	CASSSDYFSSYNEQFF
-	TRBV7-7	TRBD2	TRBJ2-2	TGTGCCAGCAGCCGCCTAGGGTCTAGCGGGGGCACCGGGGAGCTGTTTTTT	CASSRLGSSGGTGELFF
-	TRBV12-3/TRBV12-4	TRBD1	TRBJ1-1	TGTGCCAGCAGCTTGGACAGGGTTGACACTGAAGCTTTCTTT	CASSLDRVDTEAFF
few	TRBV10-2	TRBD2	TRBJ2-5	TGCGCCAGCAGTGAGCCAGTAGCGGGAGGGGGAGAGACCCAGTACTTC	CASSEPVAGGGETQYF
-	TRBV20-1	TRBD2	TRBJ2-3	TGCAGTGCTACCCCCGGGACTAGCGGCACAGATACGCAGTATTTT	CSATPGTSGTDTQYF
-	TRBV28	-	TRBJ2-2	TGTGCCAGCAGTTTAGAGACAGGTCCGAACACCGGGGAGCTGTTTTTT	CASSLETGPNTGELFF
-	TRBV20-1	-	TRBJ1-2	TGCAGTGCTAGTCCGCCGGGACACGGTAACTATGGCTACACCTTC	CSASPPGHGNYGYTF
-	TRBV5-1	-	TRBJ1-3	TGCGCCAGCAGCGACAAGGGAAACACCATATATTTT	CASSDKGNTIYF
few	TRBV20-1	-	TRBJ1-6	TGCAGTGCTAGAGGCAAGGACAGCTCCTATAATTCACCCCTCCACTTT	CSARGKDSSYNSPLHF
many	TRBV3-1	TRBD1	TRBJ2-5	TGTGCCAGCAGCCGACAGGGAGAGACCCAGTACTTC	CASSRQGETQYF
-	TRBV18	-	TRBJ1-1	TGTGCCAGCTCCCTAACTGGGGGACGGGACACTGAAGCTTTCTTT	CASSLTGGRDTEAFF
-	TRBV29-1	TRBD2	TRBJ2-1	TGCAGCGTATTAGCGGGGGCCGACTCCTACAATGAGCAGTTCTTC	CSVLAGADSYNEQFF
-	TRBV5-1	-	TRBJ2-3	TGCGCCAGCAGCTTGTTTACGGGGCCGCCAAGCACAGATACGCAGTATTTT	CASSLFTGPPSTDTQYF
few	TRBV7-2	-	TRBJ2-7	TGTGCCAGCGAGATGGGCAGCTCCTACGAGCAGTACTTC	CASEMGSSYEQYF
-	TRBV5-4	TRBD2	TRBJ2-5	TGTGCCAGCAGCTTGGCTGTCCTAGCGGGGACCCCAGAGACCCAGTACTTC	CASSLAVLAGTPETQYF
-	TRBV12-3/TRBV12-4	-	TRBJ2-3	TGTGCCAGCAGTTTAACCCCTAGCACAGATACGCAGTATTTT	CASSLTPSTDTQYF
few	TRBV7-2	-	TRBJ2-5	TGTGCCAGCAGCTTAGCGGGACGTCAGTACTTC	CASSLAGRQYF
-	TRBV4-2	TRBD1	TRBJ1-5	TGTGCCAGCAGCCTAGTGGGGGGACAGGATCAGCCCCAGCATTTT	CASSLVGGQDQPQHF
once	TRBV18	-	TRBJ1-4	TGTGCCAGCTCACCACCAGACTTGAATGAAAAACTGTTTTTT	CASSPPDLNEKLFF
-	TRBV20-1	TRBD2	TRBJ2-7	TGCAGTGCTCTGAGGAGCGGGAGTCTCCACGAGCAGTACTTC	CSALRSGSLHEQYF